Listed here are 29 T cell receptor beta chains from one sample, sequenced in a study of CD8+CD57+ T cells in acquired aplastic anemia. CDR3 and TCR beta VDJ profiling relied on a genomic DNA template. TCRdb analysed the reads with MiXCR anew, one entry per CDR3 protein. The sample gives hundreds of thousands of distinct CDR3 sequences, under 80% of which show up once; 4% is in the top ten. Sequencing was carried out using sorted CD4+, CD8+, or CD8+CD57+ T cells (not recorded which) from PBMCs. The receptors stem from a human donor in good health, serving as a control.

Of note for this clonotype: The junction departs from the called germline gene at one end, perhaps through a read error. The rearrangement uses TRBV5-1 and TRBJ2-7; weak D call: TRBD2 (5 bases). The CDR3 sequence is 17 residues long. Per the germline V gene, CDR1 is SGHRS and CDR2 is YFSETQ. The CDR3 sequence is CASSRKSEGSVPYEQYF. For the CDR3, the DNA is TGTGCCAGCAGCAGAAAATCAGAGGGATCGGTACCCTACGAGCAGTACTTC.

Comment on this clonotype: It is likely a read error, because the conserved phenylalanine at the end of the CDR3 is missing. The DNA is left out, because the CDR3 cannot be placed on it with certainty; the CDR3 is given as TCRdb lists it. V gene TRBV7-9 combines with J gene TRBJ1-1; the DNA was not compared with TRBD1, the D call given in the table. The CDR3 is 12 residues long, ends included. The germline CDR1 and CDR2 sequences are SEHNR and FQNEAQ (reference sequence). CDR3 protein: CASGPGQGTRLT.

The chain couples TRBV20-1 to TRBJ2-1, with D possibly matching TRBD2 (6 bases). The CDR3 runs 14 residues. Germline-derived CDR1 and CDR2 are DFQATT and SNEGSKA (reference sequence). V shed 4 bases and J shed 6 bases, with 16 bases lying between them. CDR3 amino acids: CSAIRREGSNEQFF. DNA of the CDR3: TGCAGTGCTATTCGGCGGGAAGGTTCCAATGAGCAGTTCTTC.

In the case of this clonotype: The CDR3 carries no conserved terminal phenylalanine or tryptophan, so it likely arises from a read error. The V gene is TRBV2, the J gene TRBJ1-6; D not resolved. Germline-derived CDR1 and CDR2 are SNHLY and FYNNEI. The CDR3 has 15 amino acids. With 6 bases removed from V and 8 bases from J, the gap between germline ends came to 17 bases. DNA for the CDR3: TGTGCCAGCAGCCCAGTCGAGTGGGAAGATTCACCCCTCCACATT. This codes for CASSPVEWEDSPLHI.

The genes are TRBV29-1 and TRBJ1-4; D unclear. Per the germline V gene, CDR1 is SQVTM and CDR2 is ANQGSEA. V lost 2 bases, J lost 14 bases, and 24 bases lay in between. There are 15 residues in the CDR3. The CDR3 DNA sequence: TGCAGCGTTGAAAGGGAGGGTCCCCCCTATGGCTACCTGTTTTTT. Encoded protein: CSVEREGPPYGYLFF.

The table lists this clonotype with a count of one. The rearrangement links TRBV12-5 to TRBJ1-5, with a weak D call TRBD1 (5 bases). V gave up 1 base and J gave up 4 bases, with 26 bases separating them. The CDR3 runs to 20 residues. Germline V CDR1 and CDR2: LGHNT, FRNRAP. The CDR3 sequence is CASGLGKGLAGGGRNQPQHF. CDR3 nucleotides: TGTGCTAGTGGTTTGGGGAAGGGACTAGCGGGGGGAGGGCGGAATCAGCCCCAGCATTTT.

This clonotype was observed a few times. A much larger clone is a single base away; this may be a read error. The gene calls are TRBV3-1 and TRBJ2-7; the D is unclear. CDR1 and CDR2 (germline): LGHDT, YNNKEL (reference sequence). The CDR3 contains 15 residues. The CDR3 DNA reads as TGTGCCAGCAGCCGCGTTAGTCGAGCGACCCACGAGCGGTACTTC. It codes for CASSRVSRATHERYF.

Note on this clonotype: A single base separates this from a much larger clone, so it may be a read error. The CDR3 DNA reads TGTGCCAGCAGCCAAGATTACGCGAGGGGTGGCGAGCAGTACTTC. This sequence encodes CASSQDYARGGEQYF. The J gene is TRBJ2-7, the V gene TRBV3-1; TRBD1 or TRBD2 may be the D gene (5 bases each). V lost 0 bases and J 6 bases, leaving 15 bases between the germline ends. From germline, CDR1 is LGHDT and CDR2 YNNKEL (reference sequence). The length of the CDR3 is 15 residues.

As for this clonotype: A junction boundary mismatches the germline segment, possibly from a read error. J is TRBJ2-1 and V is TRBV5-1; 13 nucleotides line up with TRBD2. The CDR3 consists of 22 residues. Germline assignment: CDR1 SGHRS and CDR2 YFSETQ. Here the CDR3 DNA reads TGCGCCAGCAGCTTCTACATCGGCAGTGCTAGAGAGGGGACTAGCGGGGACAATGAGCGGTTCTTC. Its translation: CASSFYIGSAREGTSGDNERFF.

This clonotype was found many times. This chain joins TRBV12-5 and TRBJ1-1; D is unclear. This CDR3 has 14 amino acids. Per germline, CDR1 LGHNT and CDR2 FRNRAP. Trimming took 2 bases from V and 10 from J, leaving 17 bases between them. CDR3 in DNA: TGTGCTAGTGGTTTGACCCCCGGGGAGGAAGGAGCTTTCTTT. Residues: CASGLTPGEEGAFF.

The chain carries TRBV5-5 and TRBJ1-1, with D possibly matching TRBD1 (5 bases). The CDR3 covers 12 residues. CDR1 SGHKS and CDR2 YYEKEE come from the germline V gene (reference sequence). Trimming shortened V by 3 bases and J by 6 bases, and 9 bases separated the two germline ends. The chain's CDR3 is CASSSPTAEAFF. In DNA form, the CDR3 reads TGTGCCAGCAGCTCCCCGACAGCTGAAGCTTTCTTT. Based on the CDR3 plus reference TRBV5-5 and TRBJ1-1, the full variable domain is DAGVTQSPTHLIKTRGQQVTLRCSPISGHKSVSWYQQVLGQGPQFIFQYYEKEERGRGNFPDRFSARQFPNYSSELNVNALLLGDSALYLCASSSPTAEAFFGQGTRLTVV.

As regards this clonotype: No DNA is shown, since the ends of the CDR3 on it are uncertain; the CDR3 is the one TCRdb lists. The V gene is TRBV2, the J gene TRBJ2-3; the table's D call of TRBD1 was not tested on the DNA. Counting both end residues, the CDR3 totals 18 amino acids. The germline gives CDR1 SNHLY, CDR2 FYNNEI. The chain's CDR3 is CASTRIYGDTFGSGTRYF.

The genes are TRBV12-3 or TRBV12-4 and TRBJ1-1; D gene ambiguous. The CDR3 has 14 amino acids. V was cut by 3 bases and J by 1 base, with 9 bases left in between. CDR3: CASSLIAENTEAFF. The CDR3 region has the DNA TGTGCCAGCAGTTTGATCGCGGAGAACACTGAAGCTTTCTTT.

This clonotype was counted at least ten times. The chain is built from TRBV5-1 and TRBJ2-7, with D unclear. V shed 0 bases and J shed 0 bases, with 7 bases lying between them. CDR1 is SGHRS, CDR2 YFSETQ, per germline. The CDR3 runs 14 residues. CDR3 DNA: TGCGCCAGCAGCTTGGAAGGGTACTCCTACGAGCAGTACTTC. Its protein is CASSLEGYSYEQYF.

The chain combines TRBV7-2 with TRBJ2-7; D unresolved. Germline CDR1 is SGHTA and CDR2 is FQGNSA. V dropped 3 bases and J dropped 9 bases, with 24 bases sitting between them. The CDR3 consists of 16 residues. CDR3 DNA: TGTGCCAGCAGCTTCACCGCCGCGAAAACCGCCGACGTGCAGTACTTC. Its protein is CASSFTAAKTADVQYF.

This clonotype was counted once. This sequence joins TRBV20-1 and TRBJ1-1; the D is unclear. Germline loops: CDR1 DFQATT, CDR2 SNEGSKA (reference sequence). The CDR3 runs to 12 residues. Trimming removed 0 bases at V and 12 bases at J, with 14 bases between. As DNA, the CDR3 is TGCAGTGCTAGAGATCTCGAAGGCGGATCTTTCTTT. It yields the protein CSARDLEGGSFF.

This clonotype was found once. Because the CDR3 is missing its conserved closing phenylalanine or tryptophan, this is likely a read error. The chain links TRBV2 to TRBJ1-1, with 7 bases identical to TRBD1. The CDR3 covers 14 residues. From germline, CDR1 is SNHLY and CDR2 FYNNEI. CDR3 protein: CASSLSGGDTQAFY. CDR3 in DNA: TGCGCCAGCAGCTTGTCAGGGGGTGATACTCAGGCTTTCTAT.

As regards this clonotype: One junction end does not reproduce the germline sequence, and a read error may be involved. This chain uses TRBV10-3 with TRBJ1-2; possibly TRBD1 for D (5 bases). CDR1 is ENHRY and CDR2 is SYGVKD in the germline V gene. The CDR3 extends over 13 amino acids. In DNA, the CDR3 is TGCGCCATCAGGGTTGCACCCGGTGTCGGGTACGGCTTC. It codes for CAIRVAPGVGYGF.

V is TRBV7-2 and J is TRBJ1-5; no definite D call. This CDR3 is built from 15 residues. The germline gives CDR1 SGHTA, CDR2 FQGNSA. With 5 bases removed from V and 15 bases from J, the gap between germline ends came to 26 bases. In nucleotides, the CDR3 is TGTGCCAGCAGCGTGTGCAAACAGCCCCAGCATCTTGGGCATTTT. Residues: CASSVCKQPQHLGHF. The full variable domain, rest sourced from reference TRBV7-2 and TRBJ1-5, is GAGVSQSPSNKVTEKGKDVELRCDPISGHTALYWYRQSLGQGLEFLIYFQGNSAPDKSGLPSDRFSAERTGGSVSTLTIQRTQQEDSAVYLCASSVCKQPQHLGHFGDGTRLSIL.

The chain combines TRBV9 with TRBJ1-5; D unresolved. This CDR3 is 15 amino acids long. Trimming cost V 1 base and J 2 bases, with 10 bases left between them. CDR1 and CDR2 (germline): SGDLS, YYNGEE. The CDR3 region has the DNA TGTGCCAGCAGCGTAAGTGGGTTCGGCAATCAGCCCCAGCATTTT. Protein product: CASSVSGFGNQPQHF.

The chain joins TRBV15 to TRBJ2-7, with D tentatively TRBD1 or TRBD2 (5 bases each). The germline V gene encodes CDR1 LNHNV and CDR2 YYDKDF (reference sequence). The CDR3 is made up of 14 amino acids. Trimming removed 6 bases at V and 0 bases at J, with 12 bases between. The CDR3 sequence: CATRHLGDSYEQYF. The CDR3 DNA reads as TGTGCCACCAGGCATCTGGGGGACTCCTACGAGCAGTACTTC.

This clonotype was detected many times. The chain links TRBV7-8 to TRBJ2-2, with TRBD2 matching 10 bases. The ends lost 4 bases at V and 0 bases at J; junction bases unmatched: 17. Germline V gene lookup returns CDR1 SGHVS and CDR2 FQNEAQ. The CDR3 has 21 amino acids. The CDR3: CASSSNGAGTSAFANTGELFF. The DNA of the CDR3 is TGTGCCAGCAGCTCCAACGGGGCCGGGACTAGCGCGTTCGCGAACACCGGGGAGCTGTTTTTT.

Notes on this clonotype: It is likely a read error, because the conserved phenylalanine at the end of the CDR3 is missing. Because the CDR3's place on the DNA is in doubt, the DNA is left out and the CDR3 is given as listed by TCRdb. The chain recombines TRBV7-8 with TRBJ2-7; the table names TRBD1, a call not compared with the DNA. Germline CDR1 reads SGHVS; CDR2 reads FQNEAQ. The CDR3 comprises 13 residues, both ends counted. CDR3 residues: CASSLVGAGHQAH.

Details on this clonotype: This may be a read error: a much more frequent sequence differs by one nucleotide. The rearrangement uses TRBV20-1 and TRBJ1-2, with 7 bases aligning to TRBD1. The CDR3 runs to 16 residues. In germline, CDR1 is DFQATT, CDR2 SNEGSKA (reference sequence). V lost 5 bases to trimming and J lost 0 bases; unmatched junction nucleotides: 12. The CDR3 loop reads CSAPPAGGYANYGYTF. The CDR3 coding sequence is TGCAGTGCTCCCCCGGCAGGGGGATATGCTAACTATGGCTACACCTTC.

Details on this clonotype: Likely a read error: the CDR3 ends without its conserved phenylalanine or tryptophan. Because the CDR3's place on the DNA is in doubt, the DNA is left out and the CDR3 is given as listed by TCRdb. The CDR3 sequence: CASSFPGGKGQYFGPV. The J gene is TRBJ1-6, the V gene TRBV19; the DNA was not compared with TRBD1, the D call given in the table. CDR1 is LNHDA, CDR2 SQIVND, per germline (reference sequence). The CDR3 contains 16 residues when both ends are counted.

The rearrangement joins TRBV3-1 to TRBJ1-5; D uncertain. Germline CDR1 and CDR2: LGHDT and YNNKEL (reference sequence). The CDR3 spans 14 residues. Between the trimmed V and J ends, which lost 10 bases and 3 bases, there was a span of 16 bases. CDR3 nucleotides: TGTGCCAACATCCAATCGGGCAACAATCAGCCCCAGCATTTT. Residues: CANIQSGNNQPQHF.

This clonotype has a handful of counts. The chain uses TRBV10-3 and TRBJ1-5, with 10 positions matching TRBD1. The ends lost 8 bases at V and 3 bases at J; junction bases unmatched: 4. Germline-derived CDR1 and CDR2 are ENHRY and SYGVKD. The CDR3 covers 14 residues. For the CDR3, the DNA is TGTGCCATCGGGACAGGGGACTCCAATCAGCCCCAGCATTTT. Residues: CAIGTGDSNQPQHF.

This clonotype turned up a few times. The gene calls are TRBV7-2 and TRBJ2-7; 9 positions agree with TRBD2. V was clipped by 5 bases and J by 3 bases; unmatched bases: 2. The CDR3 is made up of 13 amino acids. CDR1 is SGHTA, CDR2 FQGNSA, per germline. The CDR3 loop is CASSMTSGYEQYF. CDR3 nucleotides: TGTGCCAGCAGCATGACTAGCGGCTACGAGCAGTACTTC.

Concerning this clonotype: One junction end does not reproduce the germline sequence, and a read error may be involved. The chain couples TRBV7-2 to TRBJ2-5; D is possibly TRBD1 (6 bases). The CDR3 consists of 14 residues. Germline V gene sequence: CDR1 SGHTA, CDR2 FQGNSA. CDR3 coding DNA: TGTGCCAGCAGCTTCAGCGCGGACAGAGATAACCAGACCTTC. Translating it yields CASSFSADRDNQTF.